This note documents a single T cell receptor beta chain sequence. Its cognate antigen is unknown. A much larger clone differs by one base, so this may be a read error. Germline V gives CDR1 DFQATT, CDR2 SNEGSKA (reference sequence). The length of the CDR3 is 12 residues. Trimming pared 3 bases from V and 6 bases from J, leaving 9 bases between. This sample stems from a study of T-cell reconstitution after alpha-beta-depleted transplantation in children. The study's findings and limits: Expanded graft clones numbering several hundred reportedly gave rise to alpha-beta T cells about two months after transplant.

Unique molecular identifiers tagged the TCRbeta library. TCRdb re-analysed the PCR reads in MiXCR, keeping a single row per CDR3 protein. Of roughly 670,000 distinct CDR3 sequences in the sample, 10% to 15% were seen once. The sample consisted of PBMCs, taken before TCRalphabeta/CD19-depleted stem cell transplant. The chain carries TRBV20-1 and TRBJ2-1, with TRBD2 as a possible D gene (5 bases). The TCR comes from a girl between 2 and 10 years old with congenital amegakaryocytic thrombocytopenia, due to receive a stem cell transplant. CDR3 DNA: TGCAGTGCTAGGACCGCGGGCAATGAGCAGTTCTTC. Translation: CSARTAGNEQFF.